What follows describes a single T cell receptor (beta chain). The CDR3 has 14 amino acids. Germline CDR1 and CDR2: SGHVS and FQNEAQ. V shed 7 bases, J shed 0 bases, and the junction held 5 bases outside the gene matches. Sequencing used immunoSEQ multiplex PCR; TCRdb keeps in-frame clones, though not all of them. The data contain some 44,000 clones, approximately 92% of them singletons. This specimen belongs to a study of blood T cell repertoires in COVID-19. V is TRBV7-8 and J is TRBJ2-7, with 8 bases fitting TRBD1. The sequence was obtained from a human donor in a cohort sampled during active COVID-19. Sequencing was performed on peripheral blood. The CDR3 coding sequence is TGTGCCAGCACCTGGGACAGGCCCTCCTACGAGCAGTACTTC. It translates to CASTWDRPSYEQYF.